The rows below give T cell receptor beta chains drawn from one sample of a study of CD8 T cells in ankylosing spondylitis. TCRdb reprocessed the 5' RACE reads via MiXCR and lists one record per CDR3 protein. The sample yields some 330,000 distinct CDR3 sequences, approximately 8.2% seen once. The sequencing input was blood, either unsorted or a sorted T cell fraction (not recorded which). The receptors were gathered from a male donor with ankylosing spondylitis. Each CDR3 is given with its conserved first and last residue. D genes are given only for firm matches. For some rows the clone size is stated as once, few or many, or as a class when expanded; others skip it.

J	D	length	size	V	CDR3	DNA
TRBJ2-1	TRBD1	14	few	TRBV18	CASSPNQGAEEQFF	TGTGCCAGCTCACCAAACCAGGGGGCCGAAGAGCAGTTCTTC
TRBJ2-2	NA	15	NA	TRBV11-3	CASSLGLVGRGELFF	TGTGCCAGCAGCTTAGGACTCGTTGGGCGCGGGGAGCTGTTTTTT
TRBJ2-7	NA	15	few	TRBV20-1	CSAREGGYLSYEQYF	TGCAGTGCTAGAGAAGGCGGCTACCTCTCCTACGAGCAGTACTTC
TRBJ2-1	NA	14	medium-sized	TRBV12-3/TRBV12-4	CASSSAYSYNEQFF	TGTGCCAGCAGCTCGGCCTACTCCTACAATGAGCAGTTCTTC
TRBJ2-3	NA	12	few	TRBV7-9	CASSLATGTQYF	TGTGCCAGCAGCTTAGCTACTGGAACGCAGTATTTT
TRBJ1-2	NA	13	many	TRBV12-3/TRBV12-4	CASRISGPYGYTF	TGTGCCAGCAGAATCTCAGGGCCCTATGGCTACACCTTC
TRBJ2-1	NA	15	NA	TRBV5-1	CASSLEVVETNEQFF	TGCGCCAGCAGCTTGGAGGTGGTCGAGACAAATGAGCAGTTCTTC
TRBJ1-5	TRBD1	14	few	TRBV12-3/TRBV12-4	CASSRQGSAQPQHF	TGTGCCAGCAGTCGACAGGGGTCGGCTCAGCCCCAGCATTTT
TRBJ2-2	NA	16	few	TRBV5-1	CASSALGGLNTGELFF	TGCGCCAGCAGCGCCCTTGGGGGGCTGAACACCGGGGAGCTGTTTTTT
TRBJ2-3	NA	15	few	TRBV20-1	CSAGITGFSPDTQYF	TGCAGTGCTGGCATCACAGGGTTCTCACCAGATACGCAGTATTTT
TRBJ1-5	NA	15	few	TRBV12-3/TRBV12-4	CASSFQGLSNQPQHF	TGTGCCAGCAGTTTTCAGGGGCTCAGCAATCAGCCCCAGCATTTT
TRBJ1-2	NA	12	NA	TRBV7-2	CASRAETHGYTF	TGTGCCAGCAGGGCCGAAACACATGGCTACACCTTC
TRBJ2-7	NA	15	few	TRBV7-2	CASSPFGSFSYEQYF	TGTGCCAGCAGCCCCTTCGGGAGCTTTTCCTACGAGCAGTACTTC
TRBJ2-1	TRBD2	14	NA	TRBV29-1	CSVGGGGGVYEQFF	TGCAGCGTTGGGGGGGGAGGAGGGGTTTATGAGCAGTTCTTC
TRBJ2-2	TRBD1	17	few	TRBV4-2	CASSREGDRSNTGELFF	TGTGCCAGCAGCCGAGAGGGGGACAGATCGAACACCGGGGAGCTGTTTTTT
TRBJ2-7	TRBD1	14	NA	TRBV12-3/TRBV12-4	CASSLWDRSSEQYF	TGTGCCAGCAGTTTGTGGGACAGGTCTTCCGAGCAGTACTTC
TRBJ2-2	NA	13	NA	TRBV2	CASNQENTGELFF	TGTGCCAGTAATCAGGAGAACACCGGGGAGCTGTTTTTT
TRBJ2-5	NA	15	NA	TRBV5-6	CASSLKRTVQETQYF	TGTGCCAGCAGCTTGAAGCGAACTGTCCAAGAGACCCAGTACTTC
TRBJ2-1	TRBD2	12	many	TRBV20-1	CSGTSGIHEQFF	TGCAGCGGGACTAGCGGGATCCATGAGCAGTTCTTC
TRBJ1-1	TRBD1	15	few	TRBV5-6	CASSLDGQDGTEAFF	TGTGCCAGCAGCTTGGATGGACAGGATGGCACTGAAGCTTTCTTT
TRBJ2-5	NA	13	few	TRBV29-1	CSVSAPPMETQYF	TGCAGCGTTTCAGCCCCCCCCATGGAGACCCAGTACTTC
TRBJ2-3	NA	12	many	TRBV29-1	CSVRSYGDTQYF	TGCAGCGTTCGATCCTATGGAGATACGCAGTATTTT
TRBJ2-3	NA	11	NA	TRBV20-1	CSARSTDTQYF	TGCAGTGCAAGGAGCACAGATACGCAGTATTTT
TRBJ1-5	NA	15	many	TRBV12-3/TRBV12-4	CASSWGVGGYQPQHF	TGTGCCAGCAGTTGGGGGGTGGGAGGTTATCAGCCCCAGCATTTT
TRBJ2-7	NA	14	NA	TRBV7-9	CASSSNRVHYEQYF	TGTGCCAGCAGCTCGAACAGGGTCCACTACGAGCAGTACTTC
TRBJ2-7	TRBD1	17	NA	TRBV4-1	CASSQERVDRETYEQYF	TGCGCCAGCAGCCAAGAAAGGGTGGACAGGGAGACTTACGAGCAGTACTTC
TRBJ2-7	NA	14	many	TRBV29-1	CSVQFGGAAYEQYF	TGCAGCGTTCAATTTGGTGGGGCCGCCTACGAGCAGTACTTC
TRBJ1-2	NA	16	few	TRBV12-3/TRBV12-4	CASSFSRGGDNYGYTF	TGTGCCAGCAGTTTTTCTCGCGGGGGGGATAACTATGGCTACACCTTC
TRBJ1-1	NA	14	NA	TRBV28	CASYERSPNTEAFF	TGTGCCAGCTACGAGAGAAGCCCGAACACTGAAGCTTTCTTT
TRBJ2-5	TRBD2	14	many	TRBV29-1	CSVRLAGGPGTQYF	TGCAGCGTTCGACTAGCGGGAGGCCCAGGGACCCAGTACTTC
TRBJ2-3	NA	12	few	TRBV5-1	CASSLRLDTQYF	TGCGCCAGCAGCTTACGTTTGGATACGCAGTATTTT
TRBJ2-1	NA	20	few	TRBV7-8	CASSLEGRGQGLPFYNEQFF	TGTGCCAGCAGCTTAGAGGGACGCGGGCAGGGGCTCCCCTTTTACAATGAGCAGTTCTTC
TRBJ2-3	TRBD2	17	NA	TRBV5-1	CASSLEARSGSIDTQYF	TGCGCCAGCAGCTTGGAAGCCAGGAGCGGGAGTATCGATACGCAGTATTTT
TRBJ2-7	TRBD1	14	NA	TRBV5-1	CASSLGQDSYEQYF	TGCGCCAGCAGCCTTGGACAGGACTCCTACGAGCAGTACTTC
TRBJ2-2	NA	14	many	TRBV14	CASSQELNTGELFF	TGTGCCAGCAGCCAAGAGCTCAACACCGGGGAGCTGTTTTTT
TRBJ2-7	NA	12	many	TRBV29-1	CSVEGVAGEQYF	TGCAGCGTTGAGGGGGTGGCCGGGGAGCAGTACTTC
TRBJ2-3	TRBD2	15	many	TRBV10-2	CASSSTSGSTDTQYF	TGCGCCAGCAGTTCTACTAGCGGAAGCACAGATACGCAGTATTTT
TRBJ2-7	NA	14	NA	TRBV12-3/TRBV12-4	CASRPTGWSWEQYF	TGTGCCAGCAGGCCGACAGGATGGAGTTGGGAGCAGTACTTC
TRBJ1-5	NA	14	NA	TRBV25-1	CASSATGTYQPQHF	TGTGCCAGCAGTGCCACAGGGACTTACCAGCCCCAGCATTTT
TRBJ2-1	TRBD1	15	NA	TRBV11-3	CASSFRQGTDNEQFF	TGTGCCAGCAGCTTTAGACAGGGGACTGACAATGAGCAGTTCTTC
TRBJ2-5	TRBD1	14	few	TRBV11-2	CASSLRQGGETQYF	TGTGCCAGCAGCTTACGACAGGGTGGGGAGACCCAGTACTTC
TRBJ1-5	NA	15	many	TRBV6-1	CASSERGWGWQPQHF	TGTGCCAGCAGTGAAAGGGGGTGGGGCTGGCAGCCCCAGCATTTT
TRBJ2-6	NA	15	NA	TRBV6-2/TRBV6-3	CASSLGLQGANVLTF	TGTGCCAGCAGCCTTGGACTACAGGGGGCCAACGTCCTGACTTTC
TRBJ2-7	NA	13	NA	TRBV6-2/TRBV6-3	CASTWSAAYEQYF	TGTGCCAGCACGTGGAGCGCCGCCTACGAGCAGTACTTC
TRBJ2-7	TRBD1	15	few	TRBV20-1	CSVPRPGTGAYEQYF	TGCAGTGTACCTCGGCCCGGGACAGGGGCTTACGAGCAGTACTTC
TRBJ2-2	TRBD2	15	many	TRBV12-3/TRBV12-4	CASSFREGDTGELFF	TGTGCCAGCAGTTTCAGGGAGGGAGACACCGGGGAGCTGTTTTTT